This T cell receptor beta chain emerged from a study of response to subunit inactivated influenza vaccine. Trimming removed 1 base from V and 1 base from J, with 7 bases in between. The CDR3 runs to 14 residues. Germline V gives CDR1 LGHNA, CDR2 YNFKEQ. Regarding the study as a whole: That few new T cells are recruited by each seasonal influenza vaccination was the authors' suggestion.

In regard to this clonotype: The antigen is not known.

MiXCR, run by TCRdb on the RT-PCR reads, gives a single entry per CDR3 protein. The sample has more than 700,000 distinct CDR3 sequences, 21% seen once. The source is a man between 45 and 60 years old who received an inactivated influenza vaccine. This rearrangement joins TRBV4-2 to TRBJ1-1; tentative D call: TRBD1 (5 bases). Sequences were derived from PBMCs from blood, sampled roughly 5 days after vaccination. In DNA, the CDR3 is TGTGCCAGCAGCCAAGCGGGGCAGAACACTGAAGCTTTCTTT. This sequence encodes CASSQAGQNTEAFF.